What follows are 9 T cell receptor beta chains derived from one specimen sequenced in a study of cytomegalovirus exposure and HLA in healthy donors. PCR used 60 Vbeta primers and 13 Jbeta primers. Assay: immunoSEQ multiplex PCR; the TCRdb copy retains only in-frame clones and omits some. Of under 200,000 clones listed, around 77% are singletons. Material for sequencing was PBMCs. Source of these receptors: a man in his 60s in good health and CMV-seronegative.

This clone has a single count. The CDR3: CASSVGIDYYEQYF. The CDR3 DNA sequence: TGTGCCAGCAGCGTAGGAATCGACTACTACGAGCAGTACTTC. This rearrangement joins TRBV9 to TRBJ2-7, with D possibly being TRBD2 (5 bases). This CDR3 has 14 residues. Trimming stripped 0 bases from V and 3 bases from J, with 10 bases between. The V gene's germline CDR1 is SGDLS and CDR2 YYNGEE. The full variable domain, in which reference TRBV9 and TRBJ2-7 provide the parts outside the CDR3, is DSGVTQTPKHLITATGQRVTLRCSPRSGDLSVYWYQQSLDQGLQFLIQYYNGEERAKGNILERFSAQQFPDLHSELNLSSLELGDSALYFCASSVGIDYYEQYFGPGTRLTVT.

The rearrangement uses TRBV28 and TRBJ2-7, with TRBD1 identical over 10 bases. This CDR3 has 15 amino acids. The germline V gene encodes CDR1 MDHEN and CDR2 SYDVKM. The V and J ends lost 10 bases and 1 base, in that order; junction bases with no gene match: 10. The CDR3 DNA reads TGTGCCACCGCACTCCCGGGACAGGGGTCCTACGAGCAGTACTTC. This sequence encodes CATALPGQGSYEQYF.

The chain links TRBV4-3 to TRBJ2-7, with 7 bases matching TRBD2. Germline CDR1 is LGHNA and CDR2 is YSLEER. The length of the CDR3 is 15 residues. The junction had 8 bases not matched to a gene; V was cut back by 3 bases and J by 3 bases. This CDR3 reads CASSQRGTILYEQYF. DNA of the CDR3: TGCGCCAGCAGCCAGAGAGGGACTATACTCTACGAGCAGTACTTC.

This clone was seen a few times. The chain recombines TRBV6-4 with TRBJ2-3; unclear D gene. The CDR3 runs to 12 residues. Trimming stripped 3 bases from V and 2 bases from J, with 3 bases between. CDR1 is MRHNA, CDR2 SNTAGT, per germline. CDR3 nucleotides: TGTGCCAGCAGTGATATCACAGATACGCAGTATTTT. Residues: CASSDITDTQYF.

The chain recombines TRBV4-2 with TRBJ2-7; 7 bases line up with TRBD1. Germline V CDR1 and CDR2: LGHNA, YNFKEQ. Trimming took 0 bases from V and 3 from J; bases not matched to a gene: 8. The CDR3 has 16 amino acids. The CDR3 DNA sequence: TGTGCCAGCAGCCAAGAAAGGGACAGCTGTTTCTACGAGCAGTACTTC. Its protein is CASSQERDSCFYEQYF.

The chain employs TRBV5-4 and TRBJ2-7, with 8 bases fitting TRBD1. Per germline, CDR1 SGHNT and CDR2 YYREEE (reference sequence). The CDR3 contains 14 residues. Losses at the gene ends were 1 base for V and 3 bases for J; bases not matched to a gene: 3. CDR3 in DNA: TGTGCCAGCAGCTTGACAGGGGGTGTCTACGAGCAGTACTTC. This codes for CASSLTGGVYEQYF.

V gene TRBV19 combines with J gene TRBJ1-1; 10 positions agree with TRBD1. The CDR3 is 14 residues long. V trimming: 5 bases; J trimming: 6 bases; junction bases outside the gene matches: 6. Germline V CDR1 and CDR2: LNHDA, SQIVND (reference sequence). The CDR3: CASSGRDRGPEAFF. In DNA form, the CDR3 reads TGTGCCAGTAGTGGGCGGGACAGGGGACCTGAAGCTTTCTTT.

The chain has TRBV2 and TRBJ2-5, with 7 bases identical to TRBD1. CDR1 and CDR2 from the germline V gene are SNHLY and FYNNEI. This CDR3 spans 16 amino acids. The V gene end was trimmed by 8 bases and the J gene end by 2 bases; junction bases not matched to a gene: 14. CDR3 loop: CASSLGTANPQETQYF. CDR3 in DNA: TGTGCCAGCTCCCTCGGGACAGCGAACCCTCAAGAGACCCAGTACTTC.

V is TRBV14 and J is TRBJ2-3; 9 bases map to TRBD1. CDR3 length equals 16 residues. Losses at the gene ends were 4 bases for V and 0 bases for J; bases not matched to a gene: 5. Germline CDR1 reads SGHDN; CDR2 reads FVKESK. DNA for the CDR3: TGTGCCAGCAGCCGCTGGACAGGGGCTAGCACAGATACGCAGTATTTT. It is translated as CASSRWTGASTDTQYF.